The clone carrying this T cell receptor (beta chain) has just one count. Its antigen is unknown. V lost 2 bases and J 7 bases, leaving 20 bases between the germline ends. Germline CDR1 reads KGHSH; CDR2 reads LQKENI. The CDR3 contains 16 residues. The data belong to a study of cytomegalovirus exposure and HLA in healthy donors. Study at large: The same platform used for the 600 to 750 first-cohort repertoires was also used for the 95 to 150 validation repertoires, as a later analysis reported. Study-wide findings and caveats: There were under 200 TCR beta chains listed as cytomegalovirus-associated.

The data were produced by immunoSEQ multiplex PCR, yet TCRdb's version contains in-frame clones alone and is incomplete. The sample lists about 200,000 clones, around 86% occurring once. J is TRBJ1-2 and V is TRBV18; D gene uncertain. This receptor was obtained from a woman aged 18-35 years in good health and CMV-seropositive. The sequenced sample was PBMCs. This chain's CDR3 is CASSPASSGLSLGYTF. The CDR3 DNA sequence: TGTGCCAGCTCACCAGCATCCTCGGGGTTGTCTCTTGGCTACACCTTC. The variable domain in full, completed from reference TRBV18 and TRBJ1-2, reads NAGVMQNPRHLVRRRGQEARLRCSPMKGHSHVYWYRQLPEEGLKFMVYLQKENIIDESGMPKERFSAEFPKEGPSILRIQQVVRGDSAAYFCASSPASSGLSLGYTFGSGTRLTVV.